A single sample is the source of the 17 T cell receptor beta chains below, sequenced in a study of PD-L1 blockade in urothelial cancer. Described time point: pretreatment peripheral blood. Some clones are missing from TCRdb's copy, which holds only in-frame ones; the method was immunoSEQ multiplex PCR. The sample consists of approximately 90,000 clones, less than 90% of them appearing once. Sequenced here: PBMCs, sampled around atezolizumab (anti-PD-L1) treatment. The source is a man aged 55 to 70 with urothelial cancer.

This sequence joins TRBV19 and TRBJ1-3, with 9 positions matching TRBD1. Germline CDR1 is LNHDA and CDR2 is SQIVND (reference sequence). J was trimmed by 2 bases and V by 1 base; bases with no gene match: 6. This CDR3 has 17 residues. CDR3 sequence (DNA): TGTGCCAGTAGTATAGTAATTGGGGACAGGGCTGGAAACACCATATATTTT. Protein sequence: CASSIVIGDRAGNTIYF. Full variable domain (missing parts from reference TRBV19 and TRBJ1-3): DGGITQSPKYLFRKEGQNVTLSCEQNLNHDAMYWYRQDPGQGLRLIYYSQIVNDFQKGDIAEGYSVSREKKESFPLTVTSAQKNPTAFYLCASSIVIGDRAGNTIYFGEGSWLTVV.

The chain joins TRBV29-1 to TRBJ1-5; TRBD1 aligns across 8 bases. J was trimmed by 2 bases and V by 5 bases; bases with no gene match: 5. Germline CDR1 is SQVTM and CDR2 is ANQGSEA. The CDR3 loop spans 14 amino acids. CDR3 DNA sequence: TGCAGCGTTTGTGACAGGGGAGGCAATCAGCCCCAGCATTTT. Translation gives CSVCDRGGNQPQHF. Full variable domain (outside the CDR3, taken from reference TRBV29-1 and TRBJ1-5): SAVISQKPSRDICQRGTSLTIQCQVDSQVTMMFWYRQQPGQSLTLIATANQGSEATYESGFVIDKFPISRPNLTFSTLTVSNMSPEDSSIYLCSVCDRGGNQPQHFGDGTRLSIL.

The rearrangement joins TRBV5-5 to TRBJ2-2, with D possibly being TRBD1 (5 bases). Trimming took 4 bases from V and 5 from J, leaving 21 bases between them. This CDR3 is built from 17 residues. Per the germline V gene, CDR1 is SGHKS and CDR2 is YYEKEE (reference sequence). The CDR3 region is CASSPGGGRGRTGELFF. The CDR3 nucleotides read TGTGCCAGCAGCCCCGGCGGTGGTAGGGGCCGAACCGGGGAGCTGTTTTTT.

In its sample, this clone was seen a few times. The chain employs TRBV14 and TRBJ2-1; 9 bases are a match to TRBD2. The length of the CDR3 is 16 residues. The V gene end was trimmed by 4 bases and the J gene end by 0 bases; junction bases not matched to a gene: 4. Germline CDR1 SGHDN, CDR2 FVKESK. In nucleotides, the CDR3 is TGTGCCAGCAGCCCGTTTAGCGGGAGCTCCTACAATGAGCAGTTCTTC. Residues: CASSPFSGSSYNEQFF.

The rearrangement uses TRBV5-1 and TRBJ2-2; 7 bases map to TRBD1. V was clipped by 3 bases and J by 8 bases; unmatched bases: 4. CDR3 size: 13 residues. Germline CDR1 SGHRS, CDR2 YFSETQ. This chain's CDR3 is CASSSGQPGELFF. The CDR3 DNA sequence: TGCGCCAGCAGCTCGGGACAGCCAGGGGAGCTGTTTTTT.

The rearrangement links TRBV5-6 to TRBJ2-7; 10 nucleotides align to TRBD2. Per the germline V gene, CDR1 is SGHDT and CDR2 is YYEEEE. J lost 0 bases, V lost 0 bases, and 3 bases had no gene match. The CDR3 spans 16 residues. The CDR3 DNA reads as TGTGCCAGCAGCTTGGGGACTAGCGGAAGCTCCTACGAGCAGTACTTC. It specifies CASSLGTSGSSYEQYF. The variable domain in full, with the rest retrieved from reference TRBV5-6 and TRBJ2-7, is DAGVTQSPTHLIKTRGQQVTLRCSPKSGHDTVSWYQQALGQGPQFIFQYYEEEERQRGNFPDRFSGHQFPNYSSELNVNALLLGDSALYLCASSLGTSGSSYEQYFGPGTRLTVT.

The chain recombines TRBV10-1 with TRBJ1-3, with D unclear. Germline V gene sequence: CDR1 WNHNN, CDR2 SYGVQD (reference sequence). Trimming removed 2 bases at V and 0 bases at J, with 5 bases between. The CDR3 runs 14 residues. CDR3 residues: CASSEASSGNTIYF. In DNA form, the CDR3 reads TGCGCCAGCAGTGAGGCCAGCTCTGGAAACACCATATATTTT.

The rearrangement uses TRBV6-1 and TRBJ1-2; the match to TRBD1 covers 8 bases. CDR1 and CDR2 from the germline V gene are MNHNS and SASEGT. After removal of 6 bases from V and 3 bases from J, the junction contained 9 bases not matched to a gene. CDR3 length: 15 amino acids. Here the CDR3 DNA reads TGTGCCAGCAGCGGTCCCGGGACAGGAGACTATGGCTACACCTTC. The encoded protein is CASSGPGTGDYGYTF.

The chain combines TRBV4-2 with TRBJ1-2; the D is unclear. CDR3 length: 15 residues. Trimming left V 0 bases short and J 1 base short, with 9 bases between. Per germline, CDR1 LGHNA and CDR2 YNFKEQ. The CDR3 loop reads CASSQDHRNNYGYTF. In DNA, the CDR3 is TGTGCCAGCAGCCAAGATCACAGAAATAACTATGGCTACACCTTC.

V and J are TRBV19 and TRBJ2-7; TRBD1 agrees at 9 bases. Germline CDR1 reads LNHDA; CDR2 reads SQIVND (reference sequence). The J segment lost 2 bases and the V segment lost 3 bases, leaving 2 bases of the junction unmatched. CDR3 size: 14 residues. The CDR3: CASSMGTGTYEQYF. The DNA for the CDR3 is TGTGCCAGTAGTATGGGGACAGGGACCTACGAGCAGTACTTC.

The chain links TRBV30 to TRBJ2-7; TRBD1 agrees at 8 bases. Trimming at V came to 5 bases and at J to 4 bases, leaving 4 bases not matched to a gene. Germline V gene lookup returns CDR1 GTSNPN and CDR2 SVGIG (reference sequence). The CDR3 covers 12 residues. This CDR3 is CAWGQGGYEQYF. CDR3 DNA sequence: TGTGCCTGGGGACAGGGTGGGTACGAGCAGTACTTC.

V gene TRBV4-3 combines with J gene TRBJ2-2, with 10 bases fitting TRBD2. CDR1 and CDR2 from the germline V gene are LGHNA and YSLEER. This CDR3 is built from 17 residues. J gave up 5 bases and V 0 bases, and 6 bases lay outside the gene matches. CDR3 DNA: TGCGCCAGCAGCCAAGATGGGTGGGGACTAGCGACCGGGGAGCTGTTTTTT. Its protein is CASSQDGWGLATGELFF.

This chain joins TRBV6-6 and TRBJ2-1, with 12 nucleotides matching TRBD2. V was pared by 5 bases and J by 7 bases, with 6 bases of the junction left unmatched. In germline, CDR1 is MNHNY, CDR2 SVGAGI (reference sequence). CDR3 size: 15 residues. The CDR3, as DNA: TGTGCCAGCAGTCCGACTAGCGGGGGACCAAATGAGCAGTTCTTC. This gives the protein CASSPTSGGPNEQFF.

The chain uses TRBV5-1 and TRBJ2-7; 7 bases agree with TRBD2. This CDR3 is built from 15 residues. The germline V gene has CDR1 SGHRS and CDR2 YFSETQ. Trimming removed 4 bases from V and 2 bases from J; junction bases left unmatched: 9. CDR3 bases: TGCGCCAGCAGCGGAGGGGAGGGCCCCACCTACGAGCAGTACTTC. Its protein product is CASSGGEGPTYEQYF.

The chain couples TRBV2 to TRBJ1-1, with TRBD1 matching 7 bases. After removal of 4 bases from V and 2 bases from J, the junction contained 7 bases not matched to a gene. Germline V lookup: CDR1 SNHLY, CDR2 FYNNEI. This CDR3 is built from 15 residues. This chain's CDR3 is CASSGETGLNTEAFF. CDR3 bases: TGTGCCAGCAGTGGGGAGACAGGGCTTAACACTGAAGCTTTCTTT.

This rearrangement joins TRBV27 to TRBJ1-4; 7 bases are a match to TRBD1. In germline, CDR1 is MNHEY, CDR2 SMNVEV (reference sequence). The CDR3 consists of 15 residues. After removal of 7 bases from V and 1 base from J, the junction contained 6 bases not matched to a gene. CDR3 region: CASKHRGLTNEKLFF. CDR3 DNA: TGTGCCAGCAAGCACAGGGGATTAACTAATGAAAAACTGTTTTTT.

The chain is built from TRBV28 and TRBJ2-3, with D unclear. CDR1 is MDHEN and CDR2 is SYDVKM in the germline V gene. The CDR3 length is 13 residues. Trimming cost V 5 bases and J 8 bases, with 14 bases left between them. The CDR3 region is CASSNANFPTQYF. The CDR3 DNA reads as TGTGCCAGCAGTAACGCGAATTTCCCTACGCAGTATTTT.